This T cell receptor beta chain was identified during a study of cytomegalovirus exposure and HLA in healthy donors. Whole-study findings and limits: In a later analysis, parvovirus B19, influenza, CMV and Epstein-Barr virus appeared linked to several top co-occurrence clusters. Rarity held for most TCR sequences, but there were some public TCRs that occurred in many donors.

The primer mix had 60 Vbeta and 13 Jbeta primers. Only in-frame clones appear in the TCRdb table, and some are missing; sequencing was by immunoSEQ multiplex PCR. The sample holds 150,000 to 200,000 clones; approximately 70% are singletons and the top ten take roughly 7.1%. The CDR3 runs to 18 residues. Germline V gives CDR1 SGHRS, CDR2 YFSETQ. V was clipped by 0 bases and J by 3 bases, with 21 bases between them. A remark on this clone: Its antigen is not identified.

The V gene is TRBV5-1, the J gene TRBJ1-1; TRBD1 might be the D (6 bases). This clonotype was sampled from a man aged 35 to 55 in good health and CMV-seropositive. Sequencing was carried out using PBMCs. The CDR3 region is CASSLVPRQGLRYTEAFF. CDR3 DNA sequence: TGCGCCAGCAGCTTGGTCCCCCGGCAGGGGTTGAGGTACACTGAAGCTTTCTTT.